This TCR beta chain was obtained from a study of shared clonotypes between healthy human individuals (dated by TCRdb to the early 2020s). In the study overall: The cohort included a few men and a couple of women between 18 and 49 years of age. Per donor, leukapheresis produced somewhere between about 0.94 and 9 billion PBMCs. To estimate repertoire size and how much clonotypes are shared between individuals, the study performed deep sequencing of blood TCR repertoires from 4 to 6 healthy adults. For each donor, CD4 naive and CD4 memory were each given three plates, CD8 naive was given two plates, and CD8 memory was given one plate. To increase sequencing depth and limit assay-specific biases, TCR repertoire library preparation and sequencing were carried out by different laboratories using diverse techniques.

A word on this clone: Its recognized antigen is unknown. One base away there is no much larger clone; base qualities are not given.

Using the deep immunoSEQ assay, TCR CDR3 regions were amplified from genomic DNA by multiplex PCR. Genomic DNA extracted from each cell subset was distributed evenly over all wells of several immunoSEQ 96-well plates, and each plate served as one replicate. Each replicate PCR for sorted subsets received about 0.2 ug genomic DNA, equal to about 29,000 T cell genomes. Purified libraries were quantified with a Qubit 3.0 fluorometer, sized on a Bioanalyzer 2100, and re-quantified with the KAPA Library Quantification kit. A separate single-read 150-cycle Illumina NextSeq 550 flow cell was used to sequence each immunoSEQ 96-well plate. The source study handled its data this way. Because the immunoSEQ output included only junctional sequences and no quality scores, the filtering could not be the same as the filtering used for full-length reads. To assign V/J genes and CDR3, sequences were annotated against IMGT germline references using PyIR, a Python wrapper for IgBLAST v1.9. Reads with weak V/J assignments (E-value above 1e-6), missing CDR3, stop codons, out-of-frame junctions, or ambiguous translated residues were removed. V3J clonotypes were defined by identical inferred V gene, J gene, and CDR3 amino acid sequence. Percentage overlap between repertoires was computed as shared unique clonotypes divided by the size of the smaller repertoire. Three approaches were used to assess repertoire richness: RTK rarefaction, the Chao1 estimator, and Recon v2.1 estimates of unobserved clonotypes. Generation probabilities were computed with OLGA for all TCRbeta clonotypes obtained by the gDNA method from four donors. TCRdb stores this immuneACCESS table with in-frame sequences only. Part of the clones is absent; in the studies checked, under half of the shortfall reflects unresolved V genes, and no reason is known for the rest. V, J and clone size reflect that table, while D and trimming were determined from the DNA. For this sample the table gives around 2,000,000 clones, of which approximately 95% were detected only once. In total, the top ten clones hold 0.1% to 0.15% of the sample.

Results and caveats for the whole study, not just this receptor: Naive subsets generally had larger estimated clonotype richness than memory subsets did. Because the study included a small number of donors, the genetic and exposure-history diversity represented was limited. Pairwise subsampling indicated that sequencing depth was expected to affect the degree of clonotype sharing among donors. Sampling was restricted to blood, and TCR repertoires in tissue are likely to differ from TCR repertoires in blood. When a handful of donors were compared, the shared fraction of clonotypes was roughly 4.8% for naive CD4, approximately 3.5% for naive CD8, 2% to 2.5% for memory CD4, and roughly 0.4% for memory CD8. Rarefaction of sorted-subset datasets indicated incomplete sequencing despite the large sequencing depth. Clonotypes shared by all four sorted-subset donors showed higher generation probabilities than non-shared clonotypes.

The donors were healthy, HIV-negative adults who had no recently reported acute infections or vaccinations. All donors were Caucasian adults living in Nashville, Tennessee, USA. CD4+ T cells were enriched through magnetic negative selection, after which naive cells were positively selected on CD45RA and the remaining negative fraction served as the memory subset. Blood was collected by leukapheresis, and PBMCs were isolated by Ficoll-Histopaque density gradient centrifugation and then cryopreserved in liquid nitrogen vapor phase. Purity and quantity of every magnetically sorted T cell population were checked by analytical flow cytometry. Each sorted fraction had its genomic DNA isolated and then quantified by UV absorbance on a Nanodrop 2000c. Via the germline V gene, CDR1 is SGDLS and CDR2 YYNGEE. V sheds 3 bases and J sheds 5 bases, leaving 10 bases between their ends. Including the terminal cysteine and phenylalanine, the CDR3 comprises 13 residues. The DNA shown is the 39-base CDR3, in frame from base 1.

The chain is made from TRBV9 and TRBJ2-3, with the D gene uncertain. The receptor comes from a man aged 18 to 29 in good health. Specimen: naive CD4+ T cells sorted from blood. This specimen's cell subset or site label, per the study, means: CD45RA+ positively selected. At the DNA level, the sequence is TGTGCCAGCAGCGCACTATCGGGAGATACGCAGTATTTT. The translation is CASSALSGDTQYF.